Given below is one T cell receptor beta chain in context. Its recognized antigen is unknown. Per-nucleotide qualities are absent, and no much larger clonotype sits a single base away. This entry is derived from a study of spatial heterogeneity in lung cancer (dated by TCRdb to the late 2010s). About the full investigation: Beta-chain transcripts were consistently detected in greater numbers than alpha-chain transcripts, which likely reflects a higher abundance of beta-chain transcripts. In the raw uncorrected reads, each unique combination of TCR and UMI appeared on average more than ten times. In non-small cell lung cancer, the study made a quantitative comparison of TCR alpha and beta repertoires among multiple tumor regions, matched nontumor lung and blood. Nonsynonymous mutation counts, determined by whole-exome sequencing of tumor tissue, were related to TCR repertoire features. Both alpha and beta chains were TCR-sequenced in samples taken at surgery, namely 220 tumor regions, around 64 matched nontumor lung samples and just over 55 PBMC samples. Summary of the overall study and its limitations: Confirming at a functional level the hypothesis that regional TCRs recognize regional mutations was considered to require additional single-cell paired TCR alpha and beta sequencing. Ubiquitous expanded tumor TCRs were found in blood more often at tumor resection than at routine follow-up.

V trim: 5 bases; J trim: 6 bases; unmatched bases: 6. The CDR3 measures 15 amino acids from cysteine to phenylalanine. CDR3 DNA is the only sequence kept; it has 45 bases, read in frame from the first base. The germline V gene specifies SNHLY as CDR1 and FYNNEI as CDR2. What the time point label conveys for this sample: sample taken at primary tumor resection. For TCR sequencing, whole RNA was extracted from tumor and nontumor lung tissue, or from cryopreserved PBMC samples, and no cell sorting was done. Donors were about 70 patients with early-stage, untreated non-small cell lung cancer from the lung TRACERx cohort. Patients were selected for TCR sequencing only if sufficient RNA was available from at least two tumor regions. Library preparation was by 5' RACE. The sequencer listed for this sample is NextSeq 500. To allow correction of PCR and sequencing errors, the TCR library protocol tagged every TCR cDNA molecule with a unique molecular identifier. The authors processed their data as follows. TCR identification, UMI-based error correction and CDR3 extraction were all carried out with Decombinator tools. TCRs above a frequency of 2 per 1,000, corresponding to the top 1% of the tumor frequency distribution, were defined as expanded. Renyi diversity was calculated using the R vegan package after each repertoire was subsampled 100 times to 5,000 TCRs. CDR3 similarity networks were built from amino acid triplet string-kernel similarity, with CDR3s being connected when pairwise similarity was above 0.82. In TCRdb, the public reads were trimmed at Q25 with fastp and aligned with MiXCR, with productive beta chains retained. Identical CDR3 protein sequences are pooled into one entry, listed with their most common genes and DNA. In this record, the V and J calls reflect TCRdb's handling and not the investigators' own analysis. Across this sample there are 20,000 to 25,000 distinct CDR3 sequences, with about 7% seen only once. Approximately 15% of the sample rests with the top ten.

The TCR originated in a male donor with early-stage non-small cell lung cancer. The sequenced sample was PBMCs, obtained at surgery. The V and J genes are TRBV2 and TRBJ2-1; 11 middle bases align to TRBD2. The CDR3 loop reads CASSTSSGGTNEQFF. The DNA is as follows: TGTGCCAGCAGTACCTCTAGCGGGGGGACCAATGAGCAGTTCTTC. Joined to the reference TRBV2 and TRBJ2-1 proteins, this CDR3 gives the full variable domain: EPEVTQTPSHQVTQMGQEVILRCVPISNHLYFYWYRQILGQKVEFLVSFYNNEISEKSEIFDDQFSVERPDGSNFTLKIRSTKLEDSAMYFCASSTSSGGTNEQFFGPGTRLTVL.